These 30 T cell receptor beta chains were sequenced from one sample in a study of blood T cell repertoires in COVID-19. The repertoire was sequenced with immunoSEQ multiplex PCR; TCRdb's copy has only in-frame clones and lacks some. This table has around 310,000 clones, roughly nine tenths appearing once. The specimen was PBMCs or T cells enriched from blood (not recorded which). The receptors were sampled from a woman aged 25 to 39 who had recovered from COVID-19.

V usage is TRBV10-3 and J usage is TRBJ1-3; 9 nucleotides align to TRBD1. CDR1 ENHRY and CDR2 SYGVKD come from the germline V gene. The CDR3 contains 16 residues. V shed 2 bases, J shed 4 bases, and the junction held 6 bases outside the gene matches. CDR3 amino acids: CAISEGTGLGGNTIYF. CDR3 in DNA: TGTGCCATCAGTGAGGGGACAGGGTTGGGCGGAAACACCATATATTTT.

The chain has TRBV2 and TRBJ2-3; 7 bases are a match to TRBD2. The CDR3 loop spans 15 amino acids. CDR1 and CDR2 from the germline V gene are SNHLY and FYNNEI. Trimming removed 5 bases from V and 1 base from J; junction bases left unmatched: 6. The CDR3 DNA sequence: TGTGCCAGCAGTTACCGGACTAGTGGCACAGATACGCAGTATTTT. It is translated as CASSYRTSGTDTQYF.

J is TRBJ2-7 and V is TRBV13; TRBD1 matches 9 bases. This CDR3 has 17 residues. Germline-derived CDR1 and CDR2 are PRHDT and FYEKMQ (reference sequence). The V and J ends lost 4 bases and 4 bases, in that order; junction bases with no gene match: 14. The CDR3 here is CASSSTGGPREAYEQYF. Written as DNA, the CDR3 is TGTGCCAGCAGCTCTACAGGGGGCCCGAGGGAAGCGTACGAGCAGTACTTC.

The V call is TRBV3-1 (or the pseudogene TRBV3-2), the J call TRBJ2-1; 7 nucleotides line up with TRBD2. CDR1 is LGHDT, CDR2 YNNKEL, per germline (reference sequence). V shed 5 bases, J shed 2 bases, and the junction held 12 bases outside the gene matches. The CDR3 covers 17 residues. The CDR3 bases are TGTGCCAGCAGCAGAGAAAGAGGAGCGGGACCCTACAATGAGCAGTTCTTC. Amino acid sequence: CASSRERGAGPYNEQFF.

The chain uses TRBV5-8 and TRBJ2-5, with D maybe TRBD1 (5 bases). V was trimmed by 6 bases and J by 2 bases, leaving 14 bases between them. Germline V gives CDR1 SGHTS, CDR2 YDEGEE. The CDR3 sequence is 14 residues long. Here the CDR3 reads CASIKATEQETQYF. CDR3 in DNA: TGTGCCAGCATAAAGGCGACAGAGCAAGAGACCCAGTACTTC.

The J gene is TRBJ1-6, the V gene TRBV4-2; the match to TRBD1 covers 11 bases. This CDR3 has 17 amino acids. Unmatched junction bases numbered 3, after V lost 4 bases and J lost 1 base. Per germline, CDR1 LGHNA and CDR2 YNFKEQ. DNA of the CDR3: TGTGCCAGCAGCCCCCGGGACAGGGGGTCCTATAATTCACCCCTCCACTTT. It encodes CASSPRDRGSYNSPLHF.

This chain connects TRBV28 to TRBJ1-5; 11 positions match TRBD1. The V segment lost 5 bases and the J segment 7 bases; nucleotides outside the gene matches: 4. Germline CDR1 MDHEN, CDR2 SYDVKM. The CDR3 has 14 amino acids. The CDR3 DNA is TGTGCCAGCAGTGATGGACAGGGGGCCCAGCCCCAGCATTTT. Protein: CASSDGQGAQPQHF.

For this clone: Other nucleotide sequences in the sample specify the same CDR3. The chain carries TRBV5-1 and TRBJ2-7; maybe TRBD2 (6 bases). This CDR3 has 12 amino acids. Germline values: CDR1 SGHRS, CDR2 YFSETQ. V was clipped by 4 bases and J by 3 bases, with 8 bases between them. The CDR3 region is CASSVGGYEQYF. CDR3 nucleotides: TGCGCCAGCAGCGTGGGAGGCTACGAGCAGTACTTC.

This chain uses TRBV11-3 with TRBJ2-5; maybe TRBD2 (6 bases). CDR3 size: 14 residues. The germline CDR1 and CDR2 sequences are SGHNT and YENEEA. V lost 5 bases and J lost 1, with 11 bases in between. CDR3 nucleotide sequence: TGTGCCAGCAGCGCTAGCGCCGCCCAAGAGACCCAGTACTTC. Translating it yields CASSASAAQETQYF.

This rearrangement joins TRBV19 to TRBJ2-7; 8 nucleotides match TRBD2. Germline V lookup: CDR1 LNHDA, CDR2 SQIVND (reference sequence). CDR3 size: 15 residues. V lost 5 bases and J lost 0; bases outside the gene matches: 6. In DNA, the CDR3 is TGTGCCAGTAGTGTCCCCGGGACTAGCTCCTACGAGCAGTACTTC. Residues: CASSVPGTSSYEQYF.

This clone was counted once. The J gene is TRBJ2-5, the V gene TRBV4-1; 13 bases line up with TRBD2. The V and J ends lost 4 bases and 5 bases, in that order; junction bases with no gene match: 10. Germline loops: CDR1 MGHRA, CDR2 YSYEKL. This CDR3 spans 17 amino acids. Here the CDR3 DNA reads TGCGCCAGCAGCCCATGGACTAGCGGGGGCAGGGAGGAGACCCAGTACTTC. Its protein is CASSPWTSGGREETQYF.

The V gene is TRBV19, the J gene TRBJ1-5; D gene unclear. The CDR3 extends over 13 amino acids. Per the germline V gene, CDR1 is LNHDA and CDR2 is SQIVND (reference sequence). Trimming removed 9 bases at V and 6 bases at J, with 15 bases between. Written as DNA, the CDR3 is TGTGCCAGCCGGGGAGGGTACAGTCAGCCCCAGCATTTT. This translates into CASRGGYSQPQHF.

The chain carries TRBV2 and TRBJ1-2, with 7 bases aligning to TRBD1. CDR1 and CDR2 from the germline V gene are SNHLY and FYNNEI. CDR3 size: 14 residues. With 7 bases clipped from V and 7 bases from J, the junction kept 12 bases outside the gene matches. The CDR3 nucleotides are TGTGCCAGCACCCGACAGGGATCCGTGGGTGGCTACACCTTC. Its protein is CASTRQGSVGGYTF.

This rearrangement joins TRBV6-5 to TRBJ2-1; 9 bases agree with TRBD1. J gave up 6 bases and V 6 bases, and 6 bases lay outside the gene matches. The CDR3 is made up of 14 amino acids. From germline, CDR1 is MNHEY and CDR2 SVGAGI. CDR3 sequence: CASSFGTGLNEQFF. Here the CDR3 DNA reads TGTGCCAGCAGCTTCGGGACAGGGCTCAATGAGCAGTTCTTC.

This chain connects TRBV10-3 to TRBJ1-1, with D perhaps matching TRBD1 (6 bases). CDR1 and CDR2 from the germline V gene are ENHRY and SYGVKD. The CDR3 length is 15 residues. The ends were cut back, 3 bases at V and 3 bases at J, with 14 bases in the middle. CDR3 nucleotide sequence: TGTGCCATCAGTGACGAGGGGGGGGCGGACACTGAAGCTTTCTTT. It encodes CAISDEGGADTEAFF.

V usage is TRBV10-3 and J usage is TRBJ1-3, with a possible D match to TRBD1 (6 bases). Germline V gene data show CDR1 as ENHRY and CDR2 as SYGVKD. V was trimmed by 5 bases and J by 3 bases, leaving 14 bases between them. The CDR3 consists of 15 residues. This chain's CDR3 is CAISYSGTFGNTIYF. The CDR3 nucleotides are TGTGCCATCAGTTACTCCGGGACATTTGGAAACACCATATATTTT.

CDR3 coding DNA: TGTGCCAGCTCACGCGGACAGGGAATAACCACAGATACGCAGTATTTT. It is translated as CASSRGQGITTDTQYF. This rearrangement joins TRBV18 to TRBJ2-3, with TRBD1 identical over 8 bases. The CDR3 contains 16 residues. V was pared by 4 bases and J by 2 bases, with 8 bases of the junction left unmatched. Per germline, CDR1 KGHSH and CDR2 LQKENI.

The V call is TRBV30, the J call TRBJ2-7; D remains ambiguous. V lost 4 bases, J lost 3 bases, and 13 bases lay in between. This CDR3 comprises 13 residues. Germline-derived CDR1 and CDR2 are GTSNPN and SVGIG (reference sequence). The CDR3 is CAWNRPWSYEQYF. The CDR3 coding sequence is TGTGCCTGGAACCGTCCCTGGAGCTACGAGCAGTACTTC.

This chain links TRBV18 with TRBJ1-4, with D perhaps matching TRBD1 (6 bases). This CDR3 has 15 residues. V lost 4 bases, J lost 1 base, and 10 bases lay in between. Germline CDR1 and CDR2: KGHSH and LQKENI. CDR3 sequence: CASSLSQGTNEKLFF. CDR3 nucleotide sequence: TGTGCCAGCTCACTTTCACAGGGAACTAATGAAAAACTGTTTTTT.

This clone has a count of ten or more. V usage is TRBV6-2 or TRBV6-3 and J usage is TRBJ2-3; 10 nucleotides match TRBD1. Germline V CDR1 and CDR2: MNHEY, SVGEGT. V trimming: 2 bases; J trimming: 4 bases; junction bases outside the gene matches: 6. This CDR3 spans 16 amino acids. CDR3 residues: CASSYQQGTGADTQYF. The CDR3 nucleotides are TGTGCCAGCAGTTACCAGCAAGGGACAGGGGCAGATACGCAGTATTTT.

The chain couples TRBV7-2 to TRBJ2-1, with 8 bases aligning to TRBD2. The J segment lost 1 base and the V segment lost 1 base, leaving 3 bases of the junction unmatched. Germline V gives CDR1 SGHTA, CDR2 FQGNSA. This CDR3 spans 16 amino acids. The CDR3 loop is CASSLEPGGSYNEQFF. CDR3 DNA sequence: TGTGCCAGCAGCTTAGAGCCGGGAGGGTCCTACAATGAGCAGTTCTTC.

This chain links TRBV5-4 with TRBJ2-2; 10 nucleotides align to TRBD1. In germline, CDR1 is SGHNT, CDR2 YYREEE (reference sequence). Losses at the gene ends were 4 bases for V and 4 bases for J; bases not matched to a gene: 7. This CDR3 has 16 amino acids. CDR3 region: CASSRARTGGTGELFF. CDR3 nucleotides: TGTGCCAGCAGCCGCGCACGGACAGGGGGCACCGGGGAGCTGTTTTTT.

The chain carries TRBV11-3 and TRBJ2-1, with a tentative D call TRBD2 (6 bases). CDR1 is SGHNT and CDR2 is YENEEA in the germline V gene. The CDR3 extends over 18 amino acids. V dropped 0 bases and J dropped 5 bases, with 20 bases sitting between them. The CDR3 loop is CASSLDLIAVLRDNEQFF. CDR3 DNA sequence: TGTGCCAGCAGCTTAGATTTGATAGCGGTCCTTCGGGACAATGAGCAGTTCTTC.

This chain connects TRBV7-2 to TRBJ2-7, with 9 bases aligning to TRBD1. The CDR3 has 14 amino acids. The V segment lost 1 base and the J segment 6 bases; nucleotides outside the gene matches: 4. Looked up from germline, CDR1 is SGHTA and CDR2 is FQGNSA. The CDR3 reads CASSLGGTGTEQYF. In DNA, the CDR3 is TGTGCCAGCAGCTTAGGAGGGACAGGGACCGAGCAGTACTTC.

This chain joins TRBV5-6 and TRBJ1-4, with D possibly TRBD1 on 6 matching bases. The CDR3 covers 15 residues. The germline V gene has CDR1 SGHDT and CDR2 YYEEEE. The V and J ends lost 1 base and 8 bases respectively, with 15 bases between them. The CDR3 loop reads CASSLFRDTYEKLFF. Written as DNA, the CDR3 is TGTGCCAGCAGCTTGTTTAGGGACACCTACGAAAAACTGTTTTTT.

The chain is built from TRBV5-1 and TRBJ1-1; 8 nucleotides match TRBD1. Trimming removed 4 bases from V and 5 bases from J; junction bases left unmatched: 10. The CDR3 length is 15 residues. Germline values: CDR1 SGHRS, CDR2 YFSETQ. CDR3 nucleotide sequence: TGCGCCAGCAGCCTCGGACAGGGAACTTATACTGAAGCTTTCTTT. Encoded protein: CASSLGQGTYTEAFF.

The rearrangement joins TRBV7-2 to TRBJ2-5, with D tentatively TRBD2 (7 bases). Germline lookup yields CDR1 SGHTA and CDR2 FQGNSA. Trimming shortened V by 0 bases and J by 7 bases, and 18 bases separated the two germline ends. CDR3 size: 16 residues. CDR3 in DNA: TGTGCCAGCAGCTTAGCGGGGGGGCTAGCACAGGGGACCCAGTACTTC. The encoded protein is CASSLAGGLAQGTQYF.

The chain combines TRBV29-1 with TRBJ1-1; D gene ambiguous. The germline gives CDR1 SQVTM, CDR2 ANQGSEA. V lost 4 bases to trimming and J lost 1 base, with 10 bases between them. The length of the CDR3 is 13 residues. In nucleotides, the CDR3 is TGCAGCGTTGGGGAGGGCCAGAACACTGAAGCTTTCTTT. Its translation is CSVGEGQNTEAFF.

This clone appeared a few times. The chain uses TRBV4-2 and TRBJ2-1; TRBD2 might be the D (5 bases). Trimming stripped 0 bases from V and 8 bases from J, with 8 bases between. Germline values: CDR1 LGHNA, CDR2 YNFKEQ. The CDR3 has 13 residues. The CDR3 region has the DNA TGTGCCAGCAGCCAAGAACTAGTCTATGAGCAGTTCTTC. Protein: CASSQELVYEQFF.

The CDR3 reads CASTIGGATGELFF. The CDR3, as DNA: TGTGCCAGCACTATCGGGGGAGCCACCGGGGAGCTGTTTTTT. The V gene is TRBV27, the J gene TRBJ2-2, with a possible D match to TRBD2 (6 bases). Germline CDR1 is MNHEY and CDR2 is SMNVEV (reference sequence). The germline V and J ends were trimmed by 7 bases and 4 bases, with 13 bases remaining between them. The CDR3 contains 14 residues.